This entry concerns a single T cell receptor beta chain. The antigen is undetermined. The PCR was carried out with 60 Vbeta primers and 13 Jbeta primers. Repertoires were generated with immunoSEQ multiplex PCR, while TCRdb's copy carries only in-frame clones and drops some. This sample contains about 88,000 clones. This sample is drawn from a study of cytomegalovirus exposure and HLA in healthy donors. Broader study findings: It was 164 TCR beta chains that were listed as cytomegalovirus-associated.

The CDR3 covers 14 residues. Trimming pared 5 bases from V and 6 bases from J, leaving 16 bases between. CDR1 and CDR2 from the germline V gene are SEHNR and FQNEAQ (reference sequence). J is TRBJ1-2 and V is TRBV7-9; D is perhaps TRBD1 (5 bases). The specimen was PBMCs. The origin of this receptor is a girl aged 10 to 17 in good health and CMV-seropositive. Here the CDR3 reads CASSASGGVDGYTF. Written as DNA, the CDR3 is TGTGCCAGCAGCGCCTCAGGAGGGGTGGATGGCTACACCTTC.